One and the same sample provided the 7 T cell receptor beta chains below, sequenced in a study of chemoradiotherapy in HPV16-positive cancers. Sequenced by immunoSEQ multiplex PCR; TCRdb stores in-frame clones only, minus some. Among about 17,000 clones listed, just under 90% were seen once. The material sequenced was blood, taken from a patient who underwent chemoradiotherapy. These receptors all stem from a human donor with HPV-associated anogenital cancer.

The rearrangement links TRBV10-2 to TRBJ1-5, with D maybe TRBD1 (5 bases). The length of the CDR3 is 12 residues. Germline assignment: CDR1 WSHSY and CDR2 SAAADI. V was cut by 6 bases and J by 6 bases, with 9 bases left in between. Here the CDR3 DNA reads TGCGCCAGCAGGGACACGAGTCAGCCCCAGCATTTT. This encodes CASRDTSQPQHF.

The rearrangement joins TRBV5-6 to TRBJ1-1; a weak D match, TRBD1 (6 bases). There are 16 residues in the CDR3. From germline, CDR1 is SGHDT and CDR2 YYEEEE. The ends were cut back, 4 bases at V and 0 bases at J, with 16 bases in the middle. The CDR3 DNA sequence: TGTGCCAGCAGCCTACAGGGTGTGGGAATGAACACTGAAGCTTTCTTT. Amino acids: CASSLQGVGMNTEAFF.

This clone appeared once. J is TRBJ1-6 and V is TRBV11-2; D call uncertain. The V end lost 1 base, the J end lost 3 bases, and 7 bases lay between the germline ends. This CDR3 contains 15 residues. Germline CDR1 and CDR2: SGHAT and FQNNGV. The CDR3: CASSLGRLYNSPLHF. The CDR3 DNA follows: TGTGCCAGCAGCTTAGGCAGGCTCTATAATTCACCCCTCCACTTT.

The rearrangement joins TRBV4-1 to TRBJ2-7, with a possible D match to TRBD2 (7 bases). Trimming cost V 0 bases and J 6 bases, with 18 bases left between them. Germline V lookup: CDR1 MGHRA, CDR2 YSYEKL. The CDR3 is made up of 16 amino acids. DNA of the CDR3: TGCGCCAGCAGCCAAGATAGGGGGGGTGTAGGACGCGAGCAGTACTTC. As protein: CASSQDRGGVGREQYF.

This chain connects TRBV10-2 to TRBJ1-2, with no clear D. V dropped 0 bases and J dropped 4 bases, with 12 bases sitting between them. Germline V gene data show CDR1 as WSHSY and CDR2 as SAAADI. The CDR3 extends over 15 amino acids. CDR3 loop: CASSESGGGGYGYTF. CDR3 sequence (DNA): TGCGCCAGCAGTGAGTCAGGAGGTGGCGGCTATGGCTACACCTTC.

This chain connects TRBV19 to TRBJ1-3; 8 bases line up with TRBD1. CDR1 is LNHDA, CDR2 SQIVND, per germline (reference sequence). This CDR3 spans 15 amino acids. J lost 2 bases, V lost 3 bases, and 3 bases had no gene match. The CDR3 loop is CASSIRTGPGNTIYF. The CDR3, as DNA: TGTGCCAGTAGTATCCGGACAGGGCCTGGAAACACCATATATTTT.

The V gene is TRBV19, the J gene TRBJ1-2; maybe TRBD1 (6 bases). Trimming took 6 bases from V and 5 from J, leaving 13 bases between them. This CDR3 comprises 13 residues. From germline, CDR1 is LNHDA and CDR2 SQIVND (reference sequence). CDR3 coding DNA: TGTGCCAGTAGAGGCAACAGGGAGTATGGCTACACCTTC. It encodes CASRGNREYGYTF.